This T cell receptor beta chain is drawn from a study of T cells in Graves' hyperthyroidism and ophthalmopathy. Study conclusions and caveats: Clonotypes that were expanded in thyroid above 0.001 mostly appeared in blood too.

Many counts were recorded for this clonotype. Its matching antigen is unknown. RNA transcripts were the template for amplifying TCR beta CDR3 regions. Carried out on the TCR CDR3, a first-round RT-PCR used the HTBI primer set. Using its own MiXCR run on the multiplex PCR reads, TCRdb lists one record per CDR3 protein. The table records fewer than 900,000 distinct CDR3 sequences, approximately 18% of them present only once. The blood sample was taken at first hyperthyroidism diagnosis, before any ophthalmopathy symptoms. Cells are PBMCs isolated from roughly 9.2 ml of fresh blood. CDR3 size: 13 residues. The germline V gene encodes CDR1 SGHAT and CDR2 FQNNGV. V was pared by 5 bases and J by 5 bases, with 12 bases between.

J is TRBJ1-2 and V is TRBV11-2; tentative D call: TRBD1 (6 bases). This clonotype was obtained from a woman between 50 and 59 years old with Graves' hyperthyroidism that later progressed to Graves' ophthalmopathy. Specimen: blood. The CDR3: CASSRGQSYGYTF. The CDR3 DNA reads as TGTGCCAGCAGCCGCGGACAGAGTTATGGCTACACCTTC.